The clone carrying this TCR beta chain was seen only a few times. Its antigen is still unknown. This PCR relied on a set of 60 Vbeta primers and 13 Jbeta primers. Some clones are missing from TCRdb's copy, which holds only in-frame ones; the method was immunoSEQ multiplex PCR. The sample holds 80,000 to 90,000 clones; approximately 82% are singletons and the top ten take 2% to 2.5%. This sample stems from a study of cytomegalovirus exposure and HLA in healthy donors. Study as a whole: Earlier sequencing of 150 million to 200 million T cells yielded nearly 120 million unique TCR beta sequences. Caucasian-associated ancestry cluster membership applied to about 83% of several hundred genotyped donors. Notes on the study in general: Among TCR beta chains of equal frequency, HLA-associated ones were more clonally expanded in a later analysis. Association of a missense DCLRE1C variant with TCR beta V- and J-gene trimming was reported in a later analysis.

V lost 5 bases to trimming and J lost 4 bases, with 11 bases between them. Germline V gene data show CDR1 as SQVTM and CDR2 as ANQGSEA. This CDR3 is built from 12 residues. The chain combines TRBV29-1 with TRBJ1-1; D is ambiguous. The TCR sequence derives from a man aged 40-49 years in good health and CMV-seronegative. Material: PBMCs. This CDR3 is CSVRREGTEAFF. The CDR3 nucleotides read TGCAGCGTTCGGAGGGAGGGCACTGAAGCTTTCTTT.